What follows are 32 T cell receptor beta chains derived from one specimen sequenced in a study of T cells expressing NK-cell markers. TCRdb reprocessed the 5' RACE reads; each CDR3 protein has one entry and no DNA is given. The listing contains about 300,000 distinct CDR3 sequences. Sample: blood T cells: a sorted CD56 or NKG2C T cell subset, CD4+ or CD8+ T cells, or bulk PBMC T cells (not recorded which). The receptor source for this set is a woman aged 18 to 69 in good health.

The V gene is TRBV30, the J gene TRBJ2-3; with no DNA, the TCRdb D assignment of TRBD2 cannot be verified. Germline V CDR1 and CDR2: GTSNPN, SVGIG (reference sequence). The CDR3 runs 15 residues. The CDR3 sequence: CAWSVGGGRTDTQYF.

The gene calls are TRBV10-3 and TRBJ1-5. The length of the CDR3 is 13 residues. Per germline, CDR1 ENHRY and CDR2 SYGVKD. The CDR3 protein is CAISETGNQPQHF.

This chain connects TRBV18 to TRBJ1-1; TCRdb returns TRBD1, unconfirmable since there is no DNA. Germline CDR1 KGHSH, CDR2 LQKENI. The CDR3 sequence is 14 residues long. The CDR3 region is CASSPLPGSTEAFF.

V is TRBV3-1 and J is TRBJ2-1; the D call from TCRdb, TRBD1, cannot be confirmed without DNA. CDR1 and CDR2 from the germline V gene are LGHDT and YNNKEL (reference sequence). CDR3 size: 15 residues. CDR3 protein: CASSHFGTGANEQFF.

V and J are TRBV29-1 and TRBJ2-7; TCRdb indicates TRBD1, and absent DNA this call remains unverified. This CDR3 has 14 amino acids. Per the germline V gene, CDR1 is SQVTM and CDR2 is ANQGSEA. This CDR3 is CSVEGRDGSYEQYF.

The genes are TRBV7-6 and TRBJ2-7; TCRdb's assignment of TRBD2 cannot be checked, as there is no DNA. This CDR3 is built from 16 residues. Germline V gene data show CDR1 as SGHVS and CDR2 as FNYEAQ. CDR3 residues: CASSLRSVAEGNEQYF.

The CDR3 loop reads CSATGPRTYEQYF. V usage is TRBV20-1 and J usage is TRBJ2-7; the D call from TCRdb, TRBD1, cannot be confirmed without DNA. In germline, CDR1 is DFQATT, CDR2 SNEGSKA (reference sequence). CDR3 length equals 13 residues.

J is TRBJ2-2 and V is TRBV20-1; TCRdb's D call of TRBD2 is untestable without DNA. The CDR3 contains 13 residues. Per germline, CDR1 DFQATT and CDR2 SNEGSKA (reference sequence). The CDR3 loop reads CSARNLRAGELFF.

V and J are TRBV15 and TRBJ2-1. Germline values: CDR1 LNHNV, CDR2 YYDKDF (reference sequence). The CDR3 runs to 14 residues. CDR3: CATSRAFLNNEQFF.

This chain links TRBV15 with TRBJ1-6; the D gene TCRdb calls, TRBD1, cannot be checked with no DNA. This CDR3 has 15 residues. CDR1 and CDR2 from the germline V gene are LNHNV and YYDKDF (reference sequence). CDR3 loop: CATSRVPPMGSPLHF.

The genes are TRBV20-1 and TRBJ1-2. The CDR3 consists of 13 residues. Germline CDR1 reads DFQATT; CDR2 reads SNEGSKA (reference sequence). The chain's CDR3 is CSASEGRDYGYTF.

The chain uses TRBV4-3 and TRBJ1-1; TCRdb reports TRBD1, a call that lacks DNA to check it against. Germline loops: CDR1 LGHNA, CDR2 YSLEER. The CDR3 is made up of 14 amino acids. CDR3 in amino acids: CASSVQQENTEAFF.

The gene calls are TRBV3-1 and TRBJ1-1; the TCRdb D gene call, TRBD1, has no DNA to confirm it. In germline, CDR1 is LGHDT, CDR2 YNNKEL (reference sequence). The CDR3 covers 15 residues. CDR3 sequence reads: CASSQTRGRAVEAFF. The entire variable domain, with the rest obtained from reference TRBV3-1 and TRBJ1-1, is as follows: DTAVSQTPKYLVTQMGNDKSIKCEQNLGHDTMYWYKQDSKKFLKIMFSYNNKELIINETVPNRFSPKSPDKAHLNLHINSLELGDSAVYFCASSQTRGRAVEAFFGQGTRLTVV.

This chain joins TRBV9 and TRBJ2-3; the TRBD1 assignment by TCRdb is unverifiable without DNA. Germline assignment: CDR1 SGDLS and CDR2 YYNGEE. The CDR3 covers 16 residues. Here the CDR3 reads CASSQRQDLVSDTQYF.

The rearrangement links TRBV19 to TRBJ1-5. The CDR3 totals 14 residues. From germline, CDR1 is LNHDA and CDR2 SQIVND (reference sequence). The CDR3 spells CASSLDGSYQPQHF.

This chain connects TRBV20-1 to TRBJ2-2; TCRdb names TRBD2, which stays unverified in the absence of DNA. Looked up from germline, CDR1 is DFQATT and CDR2 is SNEGSKA (reference sequence). The CDR3 runs to 15 residues. CDR3 sequence: CSPSDSGGNTGELFF.

The chain uses TRBV10-3 and TRBJ2-7; the TRBD1 assignment by TCRdb is unverifiable without DNA. This CDR3 has 14 amino acids. The germline CDR1 and CDR2 sequences are ENHRY and SYGVKD. This chain's CDR3 is CAISASGTDYEQYF.

The genes are TRBV12-3 or TRBV12-4 and TRBJ2-1; the D call of TRBD1 rests on TCRdb alone, since no DNA is present to check it. This CDR3 is 15 amino acids long. The CDR3 is CASSSAGGGYNEQFF.

The chain joins TRBV29-1 to TRBJ1-4; TCRdb selects TRBD1, and the lack of DNA leaves this call unchecked. Germline CDR1 and CDR2: SQVTM and ANQGSEA. The CDR3 is made up of 14 amino acids. CDR3 protein: CSVPLTAHNEKLFF.

The CDR3 is CASSAGQGGSPLHF. The chain carries TRBV10-1 and TRBJ1-6; as DNA is missing, the TRBD1 call by TCRdb cannot be tested. Germline CDR1 and CDR2: WNHNN and SYGVQD (reference sequence). There are 14 residues in the CDR3.

J is TRBJ2-1 and V is TRBV18; TCRdb selects TRBD2, and the lack of DNA leaves this call unchecked. Germline CDR1 is KGHSH and CDR2 is LQKENI. The CDR3 is 17 residues long. CDR3 residues: CASSPASGRGSYNEQFF.

The rearrangement uses TRBV20-1 and TRBJ1-5; TCRdb's assignment of TRBD1 cannot be checked, as there is no DNA. Germline CDR1 and CDR2: DFQATT and SNEGSKA (reference sequence). CDR3 size: 13 residues. The CDR3: CSARQGYGQPQHF.

The chain has TRBV7-7 and TRBJ2-2; TCRdb's D gene call, TRBD2, goes unchecked for lack of DNA. Germline CDR1 is SSHAT and CDR2 is FNYEAQ (reference sequence). The CDR3 is 15 residues long. The CDR3 sequence: CASSPTGIRTGELFF.

This rearrangement joins TRBV11-2 to TRBJ2-1; the TCRdb call, TRBD1, lacks DNA for checking. CDR1 and CDR2 from the germline V gene are SGHAT and FQNNGV. CDR3 size: 13 residues. This CDR3 reads CASSVRVGNEQFF. Full variable domain (missing parts from reference TRBV11-2 and TRBJ2-1): EAGVAQSPRYKIIEKRQSVAFWCNPISGHATLYWYQQILGQGPKLLIQFQNNGVVDDSQLPKDRFSAERLKGVDSTLKIQPAKLEDSAVYLCASSVRVGNEQFFGPGTRLTVL.

This sequence joins TRBV15 and TRBJ2-3; TCRdb selects TRBD2, and the lack of DNA leaves this call unchecked. The germline V gene encodes CDR1 LNHNV and CDR2 YYDKDF (reference sequence). This CDR3 comprises 18 residues. The CDR3 reads CATSTDVLAGGRTDTQYF.

The chain links TRBV4-3 to TRBJ1-1; TCRdb picks TRBD1, but there is no DNA to check that call. Germline loops: CDR1 LGHNA, CDR2 YSLEER. CDR3 size: 15 residues. CDR3 protein: CANSSHSTGSTEAFF.

This chain links TRBV12-3 or TRBV12-4 with TRBJ2-3; with no DNA, the TCRdb D assignment of TRBD2 cannot be verified. The CDR3 is 14 amino acids. CDR3 sequence reads: CASVAGGQRDTQYF.

The V call is TRBV20-1, the J call TRBJ2-1; TCRdb names TRBD2, which stays unverified in the absence of DNA. The germline V gene encodes CDR1 DFQATT and CDR2 SNEGSKA (reference sequence). The CDR3 is 15 residues long. CDR3 residues: CSARPLASGTNEQFF.

The V and J genes are TRBV5-1 and TRBJ1-1; the TCRdb D gene call, TRBD1, has no DNA to confirm it. This CDR3 spans 14 amino acids. Germline-derived CDR1 and CDR2 are SGHRS and YFSETQ. The chain's CDR3 is CASSYGTGSTEAFF. Together with reference TRBV5-1 and TRBJ1-1, the CDR3 gives the full variable domain: KAGVTQTPRYLIKTRGQQVTLSCSPISGHRSVSWYQQTPGQGLQFLFEYFSETQRNKGNFPGRFSGRQFSNSRSEMNVSTLELGDSALYLCASSYGTGSTEAFFGQGTRLTVV.

V is TRBV14 and J is TRBJ2-7; TCRdb returns TRBD1, unconfirmable since there is no DNA. The CDR3 is 13 residues long. Germline lookup yields CDR1 SGHDN and CDR2 FVKESK. CDR3 protein: CASRQGPAYEQYF.

The genes are TRBV7-2 and TRBJ2-3; the D gene TCRdb calls, TRBD1, cannot be checked with no DNA. This CDR3 is built from 16 residues. Germline V lookup: CDR1 SGHTA, CDR2 FQGNSA. CDR3 protein: CASSLVMGGVPDTQYF.

The chain carries TRBV20-1 and TRBJ2-1; TCRdb's D call, TRBD2, is unchecked because there is no DNA. Per germline, CDR1 DFQATT and CDR2 SNEGSKA (reference sequence). The CDR3 consists of 15 residues. The CDR3 region is CSAGSGGASYNEQFF.